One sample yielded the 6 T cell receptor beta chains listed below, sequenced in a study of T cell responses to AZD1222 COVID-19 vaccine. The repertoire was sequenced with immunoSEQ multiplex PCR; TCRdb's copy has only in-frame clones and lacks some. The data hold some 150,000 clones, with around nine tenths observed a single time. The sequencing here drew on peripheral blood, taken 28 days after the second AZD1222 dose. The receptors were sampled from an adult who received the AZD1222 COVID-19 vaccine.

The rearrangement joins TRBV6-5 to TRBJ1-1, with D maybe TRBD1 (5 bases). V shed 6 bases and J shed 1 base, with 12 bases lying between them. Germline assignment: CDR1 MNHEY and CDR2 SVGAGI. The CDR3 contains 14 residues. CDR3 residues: CASSFRVGNTEAFF. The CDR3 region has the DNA TGTGCCAGCAGCTTCAGGGTTGGGAACACTGAAGCTTTCTTT.

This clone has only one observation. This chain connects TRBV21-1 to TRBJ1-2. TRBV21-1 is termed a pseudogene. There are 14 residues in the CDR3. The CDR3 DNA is TGTGCCAGCAGCAAACTTCCGACGGACTATGGCTACACCTTC. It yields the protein CASSKLPTDYGYTF.

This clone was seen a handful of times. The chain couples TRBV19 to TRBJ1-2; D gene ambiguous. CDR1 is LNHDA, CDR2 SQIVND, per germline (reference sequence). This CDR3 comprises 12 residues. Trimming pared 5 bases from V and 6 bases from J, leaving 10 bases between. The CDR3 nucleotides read TGTGCCAGTAGTTCCACTCTTCATGGCTACACCTTC. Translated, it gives CASSSTLHGYTF. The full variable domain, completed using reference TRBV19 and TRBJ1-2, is DGGITQSPKYLFRKEGQNVTLSCEQNLNHDAMYWYRQDPGQGLRLIYYSQIVNDFQKGDIAEGYSVSREKKESFPLTVTSAQKNPTAFYLCASSSTLHGYTFGSGTRLTVV.

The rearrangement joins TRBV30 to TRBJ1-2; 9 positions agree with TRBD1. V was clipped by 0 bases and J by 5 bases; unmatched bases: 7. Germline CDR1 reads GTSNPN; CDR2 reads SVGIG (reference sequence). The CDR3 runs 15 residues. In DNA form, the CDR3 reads TGTGCCTGGAGTGTACTCGGGACAGGGAGGTATGGCTACACCTTC. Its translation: CAWSVLGTGRYGYTF. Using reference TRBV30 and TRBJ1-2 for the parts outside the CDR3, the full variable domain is SQTIHQWPATLVQPVGSPLSLECTVEGTSNPNLYWYRQAAGRGLQLLFYSVGIGQISSEVPQNLSASRPQDRQFILSSKKLLLSDSGFYLCAWSVLGTGRYGYTFGSGTRLTVV.

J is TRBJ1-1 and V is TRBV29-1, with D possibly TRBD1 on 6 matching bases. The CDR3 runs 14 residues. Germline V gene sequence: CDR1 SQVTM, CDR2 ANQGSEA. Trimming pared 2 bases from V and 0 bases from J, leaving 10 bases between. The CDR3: CSVERGGVNTEAFF. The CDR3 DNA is TGCAGCGTTGAAAGGGGGGGCGTGAACACTGAAGCTTTCTTT. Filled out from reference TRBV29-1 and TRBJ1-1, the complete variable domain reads SAVISQKPSRDICQRGTSLTIQCQVDSQVTMMFWYRQQPGQSLTLIATANQGSEATYESGFVIDKFPISRPNLTFSTLTVSNMSPEDSSIYLCSVERGGVNTEAFFGQGTRLTVV.

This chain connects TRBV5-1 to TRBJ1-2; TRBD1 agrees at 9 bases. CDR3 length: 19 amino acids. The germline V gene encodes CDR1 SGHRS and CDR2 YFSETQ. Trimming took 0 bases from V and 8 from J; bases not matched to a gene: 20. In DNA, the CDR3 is TGCGCCAGCAGCTTGGCCCAGATTTCCGGGACAGGGTACAATGACGGCTACACCTTC. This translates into CASSLAQISGTGYNDGYTF. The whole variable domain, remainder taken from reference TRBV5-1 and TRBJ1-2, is KAGVTQTPRYLIKTRGQQVTLSCSPISGHRSVSWYQQTPGQGLQFLFEYFSETQRNKGNFPGRFSGRQFSNSRSEMNVSTLELGDSALYLCASSLAQISGTGYNDGYTFGSGTRLTVV.